Listed below are T cell receptor beta chains from one sample, sequenced in a study of cytomegalovirus exposure and HLA in healthy donors. Sequencing was performed with immunoSEQ multiplex PCR; in TCRdb, only in-frame clones are kept and a portion is missing. The sample includes around 33,000 clones, roughly two fifths of them seen just once. Sequencing was performed on PBMCs. Receptors originate from a woman in her forties or fifties in good health and CMV-seronegative. CDR3s include the opening cysteine and the closing phenylalanine or tryptophan. D genes are given only for firm matches. Clone size appears in some rows only: once, few, many, or a class for an expanded clone.

J	V	D	size	DNA	CDR3
TRBJ2-3	TRBV14	.	.	TGTGCCAGCACCAAAGGTGGGGCGTGGGGCACAGATACGCAGTATTTT	CASTKGGAWGTDTQYF
TRBJ2-5	TRBV7-8	TRBD2	few	TGTGCCAGCAGCTTAGCCGGACTAGCGGGGCAAGAGACCCAGTACTTC	CASSLAGLAGQETQYF
TRBJ2-5	TRBV7-2	TRBD2	.	TGTGCCAGCAGCTTAATGCTAGCGGGAGGGCCGGGGACCCAGTACTTC	CASSLMLAGGPGTQYF
TRBJ2-5	TRBV28	TRBD2	.	TGTGCCAGCACTCGGACTAGCGGGTTTCAAGAGACCCAGTACTTC	CASTRTSGFQETQYF
TRBJ1-3	TRBV5-6	.	.	TGTGCCAGCAGCTTTCCCACCATTCCTAGCTCTGGAAACACCATATATTTT	CASSFPTIPSSGNTIYF
TRBJ2-3	TRBV19	.	.	TGTGCCAGTCTGGGGGCACCTTTCACAGATACGCAGTATTTT	CASLGAPFTDTQYF
TRBJ2-3	TRBV5-1	TRBD2	.	TGCGCCAGCAGCTTGGTGCCTAGCGGGGGGTTCGCAGATACGCAGTATTTT	CASSLVPSGGFADTQYF
TRBJ1-5	TRBV19	.	once	TGTGCCAGTAGTATAGGTCGTGGGGCAGGGAATCAGCCCCAGCATTTT	CASSIGRGAGNQPQHF
TRBJ2-7	TRBV6-5	TRBD2	.	TGTGTCAGCAGTTACGGGAGGGGCCCTTACGAGCAGTACTTC	CVSSYGRGPYEQYF
TRBJ1-2	TRBV6-1	TRBD1	.	TGTGCCAGCAGCTCGACAGGGGTAGCTAACTATGGCTACACCTTC	CASSSTGVANYGYTF
TRBJ2-3	TRBV6-6	.	.	TGTGCCAGCAGGACCAAACTCACTACCACAGATACGCAGTATTTT	CASRTKLTTTDTQYF
TRBJ1-2	TRBV6-1	.	few	TGTGCCAGCAGTGAGTCAGGGGTTACCTATGGCTACACCTTC	CASSESGVTYGYTF
TRBJ2-3	TRBV5-1	TRBD2	.	TGCGCCAGCAGCCGGGGGGTGCACACAGATACGCAGTATTTT	CASSRGVHTDTQYF
TRBJ2-7	TRBV15	.	few	TGTGCCACCAGCAGAGATCGGGTCCTGGGCTACGAGCAGTACTTC	CATSRDRVLGYEQYF
TRBJ1-1	TRBV27	.	.	TGTGCCAGCAGTTTAACCCCCGAGGGGGTGACTGAAGCTTTCTTT	CASSLTPEGVTEAFF
TRBJ2-3	TRBV10-1	TRBD2	.	TGCGCCAGCAGTGAGTCGGGACTAGAGGCAGATACGCAGTATTTT	CASSESGLEADTQYF
TRBJ2-5	TRBV7-9	TRBD2	.	TGTGCCAGCAGCTTATTAGGGACTAGCGCACAAGAGACCCAGTACTTC	CASSLLGTSAQETQYF
TRBJ1-4	TRBV2	.	.	TGTGCCAGCAGTGATGGGGGGTTCGAGGAAAAACTGTTTTTT	CASSDGGFEEKLFF
TRBJ2-1	TRBV27	TRBD1	.	TGTGCCAGCCGAAAGCCGGGACAGTACAATGAGCAGTTCTTC	CASRKPGQYNEQFF
TRBJ2-7	TRBV28	.	.	TGTGCCAGCACCACCCCCGGGACAGGACCGGGAGGGCAGTACTTC	CASTTPGTGPGGQYF
TRBJ2-3	TRBV14	TRBD1	.	TGTGCCAGCAGCCAAGCGGGACAGGGGACTAGTTTGGAGTATTTT	CASSQAGQGTSLEYF
TRBJ2-5	TRBV5-1	.	few	TGCGCCAGCAGCCCAGGGGGACTTAAAGAGACCCAGTACTTC	CASSPGGLKETQYF
TRBJ2-5	TRBV18	TRBD1	.	TGTGCCAGCTCACTTGACAGGGTGGAGACCCAGTACTTC	CASSLDRVETQYF
TRBJ2-7	TRBV9	TRBD2	.	TGTGCCAGCAGCGTAGGGGGGGGCGGGGGGCCGGGGGAGCAGTACTTC	CASSVGGGGGPGEQYF
TRBJ1-2	TRBV29-1	.	.	TGCAGCGTTGAACCTCCGGGGTCGCCCTATGGCTACACCTTC	CSVEPPGSPYGYTF
TRBJ1-2	TRBV7-8	.	.	TGTGCCAGCAGCTTAATAGCTAACCCGTACTATGGCTACACCTTC	CASSLIANPYYGYTF
TRBJ2-7	TRBV18	TRBD1	few	TGTGCCAGCTCACCCCCGACAGGGAACGAGCAGTACTTC	CASSPPTGNEQYF
TRBJ1-1	TRBV11-2	.	.	TGTGCCAGCAGCTTAGAAGGGGAAGTCACTGAAGCTTTCTTT	CASSLEGEVTEAFF
TRBJ2-7	TRBV28	TRBD1	once	TGTGCCAGCAGGTCGAACCGGGGGACAGGGAGGGACGAGCAGTACTTC	CASRSNRGTGRDEQYF
TRBJ2-3	TRBV6-1	.	.	TGTGCCAGCCCCCGGGAGAGCCGCACAGATACGCAGTATTTT	CASPRESRTDTQYF
TRBJ1-1	TRBV13	.	.	TGTGCCAGCAGCTTAAGGGGCCCTAACACTGAAGCTTTCTTT	CASSLRGPNTEAFF
TRBJ1-5	TRBV27	.	few	TGTGCCAGCACTCCCCGCGGGGGTACGGGCAATCAGCCCCAGCATTTT	CASTPRGGTGNQPQHF
TRBJ1-5	TRBV30	.	.	TGTGCCTGGAGTGTACAGTGGCGGGCGAGCAATCAGCCCCAGCATTTT	CAWSVQWRASNQPQHF
TRBJ1-1	TRBV2	TRBD1	.	TGTGCCAGCAGGGTCTACAGGGGAGAAGCTTTCTTT	CASRVYRGEAFF
TRBJ1-1	TRBV28	.	few	TGTGCCAGCAGTTTAAGGGGGAACGCTGAAGCTTTCTTT	CASSLRGNAEAFF
TRBJ2-5	TRBV18	.	.	TGTGCCAGCTCCCCCAGACTCCAAGAGACCCAGTACTTC	CASSPRLQETQYF
TRBJ1-6	TRBV10-1	.	.	TGCGCCAGCAGTGAGTCGGGCAGGGGACTCCACTTT	CASSESGRGLHF
TRBJ2-1	TRBV5-1	TRBD1	.	TGCGCCAGCAGCGCCGGGACAGGGTTAGATGAGCAGTTCTTC	CASSAGTGLDEQFF
TRBJ1-5	TRBV30	TRBD1	few	TGTGCCTGGAGTACCCGTCACAGGGGAGTTTATCAGCCCCAGCATTTT	CAWSTRHRGVYQPQHF
TRBJ2-1	TRBV30	TRBD2	few	TGTGCCTGGAACCGACTAGCGGGGTACAATGAGCAGTTCTTC	CAWNRLAGYNEQFF